The rows below give T cell receptor beta chains drawn from one sample of a study of T cell repertoires in cytomegalovirus infection. TCRdb ran MiXCR on the reads and lists one entry per CDR3 protein. The table shows 75,000 to 100,000 distinct CDR3 sequences, with about 44% occurring only once. For these receptors, no antigen is known. Here the sequenced sample was CD8+ T cells from cultured PBMCs, taken from culture after CMV antigen stimulation. These receptors were obtained from a human donor in good health (CMV status not recorded). Some clones in this sample may be carry-over from other donors' samples. Each CDR3 is given with its conserved first and last residue. D genes are given only for firm matches. The size of a clone is reported for some rows only, either as once, few or many, or as a class for expanded clones.

CDR3 length	clone size	V gene	D gene	J gene	CDR3 protein	CDR3 DNA
13	NA	TRBV6-1	NA	TRBJ2-7	CASSDLYGDEQYF	TGTGCCAGCAGTGATCTCTACGGGGACGAGCAGTACTTC
15	many	TRBV28	NA	TRBJ2-1	CASSSQGFSYNEQFF	TGTGCCAGCAGTTCCCAGGGATTCTCCTACAATGAGCAGTTCTTC
16	few	TRBV7-9	NA	TRBJ1-5	CASSDSRGFSNQPQHF	TGTGCCAGCAGCGACTCTAGAGGATTTAGCAATCAGCCCCAGCATTTT
11	NA	TRBV7-6	NA	TRBJ1-4	CASSFGEKLFF	TGTGCCAGCAGCTTCGGCGAAAAACTGTTTTTT
16	NA	TRBV5-1	NA	TRBJ1-4	CASSPTVPASNEKLFF	TGCGCCAGCAGCCCGACAGTTCCCGCATCTAATGAAAAACTGTTTTTT
15	few	TRBV4-2	NA	TRBJ2-4	CASSQERNRRNIQYF	TGTGCCAGCAGCCAAGAGAGGAACCGGAGGAACATTCAGTACTTC
14	NA	TRBV12-3/TRBV12-4	NA	TRBJ1-3	CASDPRQDMTTIYF	TGTGCCAGCGACCCGCGCCAGGACATGACCACCATATATTTT
14	NA	TRBV27	TRBD1	TRBJ1-6	CASNVQGPNSPLHF	TGTGCCAGCAATGTACAGGGGCCAAATTCACCCCTCCACTTT
16	few	TRBV7-6	NA	TRBJ1-4	CASSLRTAATNEKLFF	TGTGCCAGCAGTTTAAGGACGGCTGCAACTAATGAAAAACTGTTTTTT
19	NA	TRBV6-5	NA	TRBJ2-1	CASSYSGATYILGYNEQFF	TGTGCCAGCAGTTACTCGGGCGCTACCTACATCCTTGGCTACAATGAGCAGTTCTTC
13	NA	TRBV28	NA	TRBJ2-7	CASSIPGFDEQYF	TGTGCCAGCAGTATACCAGGGTTCGACGAGCAGTACTTC
13	once	TRBV12-3/TRBV12-4	NA	TRBJ2-1	CASSFTGLNEQFF	TGTGCCAGCAGTTTTACAGGTCTTAATGAGCAGTTCTTC
12	few	TRBV6-1	NA	TRBJ2-7	CASRPASYEQYF	TGTGCCAGCAGACCGGCTTCCTACGAGCAGTACTTC
14	NA	TRBV7-3	TRBD1	TRBJ2-5	CASTTQGLQETQYF	TGTGCCAGCACTACACAGGGGCTACAAGAGACCCAGTACTTC
14	NA	TRBV10-2	NA	TRBJ2-7	CASSENIVDGEQYF	TGCGCCAGCAGTGAGAATATTGTGGATGGGGAGCAGTACTTC
11	NA	TRBV7-3	NA	TRBJ2-1	CASSFSIGRDF	TGTGCCAGCAGCTTCTCCATCGGCCGAGACTTC
14	NA	TRBV12-3/TRBV12-4	NA	TRBJ1-6	CASRRRVYNSPLHF	TGTGCCAGCAGGAGGCGGGTCTATAATTCACCCCTCCACTTT
15	few	TRBV7-6	TRBD1	TRBJ2-7	CASSSMEQGAYEQYF	TGTGCCAGCAGCTCAATGGAACAGGGGGCCTACGAGCAGTACTTC
15	NA	TRBV4-1	NA	TRBJ1-2	CASSQDQTASYGYTF	TGCGCCAGCAGCCAAGATCAAACAGCCTCCTATGGCTACACCTTC
16	NA	TRBV7-2	NA	TRBJ2-2	CASSLDGQGLTGELFF	TGTGCCAGCAGCTTAGATGGCCAGGGCCTCACCGGGGAGCTGTTTTTT
16	NA	TRBV15	TRBD2	TRBJ2-2	CATSREAAGEAGELFF	TGTGCCACCAGCAGAGAGGCGGCGGGAGAAGCCGGGGAGCTGTTTTTT
15	NA	TRBV28	NA	TRBJ2-7	CARIKRGGRTYEQYF	TGTGCCAGGATTAAACGAGGGGGAAGAACCTACGAGCAGTACTTC
13	NA	TRBV20-1	TRBD1	TRBJ2-1	CSARDSDIDEQFF	TGCAGTGCAAGGGACAGTGACATCGATGAGCAGTTCTTC
14	NA	TRBV4-2	NA	TRBJ1-1	CASSQEQGETEAFF	TGTGCCAGCAGCCAAGAGCAGGGAGAGACTGAAGCTTTCTTT
15	NA	TRBV6-1	NA	TRBJ2-3	CASSEAPIGTDTQYF	TGTGCCAGCAGTGAAGCACCCATCGGCACAGATACGCAGTATTTT